These 7 T cell receptor beta chains were all obtained from the same sample, sequenced in a study of blood T cell repertoires in COVID-19. Only in-frame clones appear in the TCRdb table, and some are missing; sequencing was by immunoSEQ multiplex PCR. Of 130,000 or so clones in the sample, around 83% were seen once. The sample comprised PBMCs or T cells enriched from blood (not recorded which). Receptors were obtained from a woman in her twenties or thirties who had recovered from COVID-19.

The V gene is TRBV11-2, the J gene TRBJ2-3, with a possible D match to TRBD2 (6 bases). Trimming left V 4 bases short and J 11 bases short, with 13 bases between. Looked up from germline, CDR1 is SGHAT and CDR2 is FQNNGV. The CDR3 runs to 12 residues. The CDR3 DNA is TGTGCCAGCAGCTCCGAGCGGGCTAAGCAGTATTTT. It specifies CASSSERAKQYF.

This chain links TRBV7-8 with TRBJ1-5, with 8 bases aligning to TRBD1. The germline V gene has CDR1 SGHVS and CDR2 FQNEAQ. The CDR3 has 15 residues. The junction had 6 bases not matched to a gene; V was cut back by 5 bases and J by 3 bases. CDR3 sequence: CASSRGTGINQPQHF. DNA of the CDR3: TGTGCCAGCAGCCGGGGGACAGGCATCAATCAGCCCCAGCATTTT.

The V call is TRBV18, the J call TRBJ2-2; 8 positions agree with TRBD2. This CDR3 spans 16 amino acids. After removal of 4 bases from V and 3 bases from J, the junction contained 7 bases not matched to a gene. The germline CDR1 and CDR2 sequences are KGHSH and LQKENI. In DNA, the CDR3 is TGTGCCAGCTCACAAAGCGGGAGAGGATACACCGGGGAGCTGTTTTTT. Its translation: CASSQSGRGYTGELFF.

There are a few counts of this clone. As DNA, the CDR3 is TGTGCCAGCAGCTTAAATGGGGACAGGGCAGAGACCCAGTACTTC. It specifies CASSLNGDRAETQYF. The chain is built from TRBV7-3 and TRBJ2-5; 9 positions agree with TRBD1. The CDR3 runs to 15 residues. With 1 base clipped from V and 4 bases from J, the junction kept 4 bases outside the gene matches. CDR1 is SGHTA and CDR2 is FQGTGA in the germline V gene.

V is TRBV4-2 and J is TRBJ2-5; D may be TRBD2 (6 bases). There are 15 residues in the CDR3. Trimming left V 0 bases short and J 2 bases short, with 10 bases between. Germline V gene sequence: CDR1 LGHNA, CDR2 YNFKEQ. This chain's CDR3 is CASSQEEEGQETQYF. CDR3 coding DNA: TGTGCCAGCAGCCAAGAGGAGGAGGGACAAGAGACCCAGTACTTC.

J is TRBJ1-4 and V is TRBV28, with unresolved D. V was trimmed by 5 bases and J by 3 bases, leaving 13 bases between them. Per the germline V gene, CDR1 is MDHEN and CDR2 is SYDVKM. The CDR3 totals 15 residues. The CDR3 nucleotides are TGTGCCAGCAGTACCTACTCCTACCCTAATGAAAAACTGTTTTTT. This encodes CASSTYSYPNEKLFF.

This clone was observed a single time. The rearrangement uses TRBV12-3 or TRBV12-4 and TRBJ2-5; TRBD2 matches at 10 bases. There are 13 residues in the CDR3. Trimming at V came to 6 bases and at J to 5 bases, leaving 3 bases not matched to a gene. In DNA, the CDR3 is TGTGCCAGCAGCCGAGCGGGAGGGGAGACCCAGTACTTC. Amino acid sequence: CASSRAGGETQYF.